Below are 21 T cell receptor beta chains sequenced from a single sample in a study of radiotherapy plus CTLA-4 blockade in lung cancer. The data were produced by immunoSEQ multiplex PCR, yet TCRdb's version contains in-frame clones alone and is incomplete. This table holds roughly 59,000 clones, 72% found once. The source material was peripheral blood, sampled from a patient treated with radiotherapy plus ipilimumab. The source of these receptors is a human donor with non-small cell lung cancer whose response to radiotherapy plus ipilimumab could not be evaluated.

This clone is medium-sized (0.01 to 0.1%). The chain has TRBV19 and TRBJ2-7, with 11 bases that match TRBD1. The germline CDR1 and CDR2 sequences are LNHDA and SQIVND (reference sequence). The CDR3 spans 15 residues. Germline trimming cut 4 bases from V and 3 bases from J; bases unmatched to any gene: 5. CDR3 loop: CASSTRDRGFYEQYF. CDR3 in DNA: TGTGCCAGTAGTACCAGGGACAGGGGGTTCTACGAGCAGTACTTC.

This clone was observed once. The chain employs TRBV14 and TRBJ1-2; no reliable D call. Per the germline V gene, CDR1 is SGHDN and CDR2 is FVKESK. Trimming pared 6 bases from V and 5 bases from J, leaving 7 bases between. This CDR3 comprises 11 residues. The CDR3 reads CASSERYGYTF. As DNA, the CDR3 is TGTGCCAGCAGTGAGAGGTATGGCTACACCTTC.

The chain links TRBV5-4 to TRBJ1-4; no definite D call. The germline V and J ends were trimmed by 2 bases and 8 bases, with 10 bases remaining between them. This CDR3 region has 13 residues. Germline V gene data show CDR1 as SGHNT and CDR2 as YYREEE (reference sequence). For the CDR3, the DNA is TGTGCCAGCAGCTTCGTACAGAGAGAAAAACTGTTTTTT. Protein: CASSFVQREKLFF. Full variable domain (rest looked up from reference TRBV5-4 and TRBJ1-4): ETGVTQSPTHLIKTRGQQVTLRCSSQSGHNTVSWYQQALGQGPQFIFQYYREEENGRGNFPPRFSGLQFPNYSSELNVNALELDDSALYLCASSFVQREKLFFGSGTQLSVL.

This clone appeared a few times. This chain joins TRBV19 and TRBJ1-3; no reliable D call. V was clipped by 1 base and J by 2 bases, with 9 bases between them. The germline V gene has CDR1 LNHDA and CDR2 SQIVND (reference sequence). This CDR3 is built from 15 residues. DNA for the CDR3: TGTGCCAGTAGTATAGGTCCAGGAACTGGAAACACCATATATTTT. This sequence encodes CASSIGPGTGNTIYF.

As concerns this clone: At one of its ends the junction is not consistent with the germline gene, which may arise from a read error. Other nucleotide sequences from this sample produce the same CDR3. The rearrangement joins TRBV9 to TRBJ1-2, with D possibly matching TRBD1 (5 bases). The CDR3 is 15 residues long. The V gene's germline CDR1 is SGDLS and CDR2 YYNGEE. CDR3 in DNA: TGCGCCAGCAGCGTAGATGACAGAACTAACTATGGCTACACCTTC. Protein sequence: CASSVDDRTNYGYTF.

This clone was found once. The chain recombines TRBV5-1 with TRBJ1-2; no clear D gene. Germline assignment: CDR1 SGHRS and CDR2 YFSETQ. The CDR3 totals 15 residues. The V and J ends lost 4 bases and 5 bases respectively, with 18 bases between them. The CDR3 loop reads CASSLSGPGGYGYTF. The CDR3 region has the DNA TGCGCCAGCAGCCTCTCTGGTCCCGGAGGATATGGCTACACCTTC.

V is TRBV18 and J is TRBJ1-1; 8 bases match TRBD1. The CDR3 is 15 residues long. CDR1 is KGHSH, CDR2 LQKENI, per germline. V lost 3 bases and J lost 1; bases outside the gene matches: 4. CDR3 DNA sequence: TGTGCCAGCTCACCTCGACAGGGGCAGAACACTGAAGCTTTCTTT. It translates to CASSPRQGQNTEAFF.

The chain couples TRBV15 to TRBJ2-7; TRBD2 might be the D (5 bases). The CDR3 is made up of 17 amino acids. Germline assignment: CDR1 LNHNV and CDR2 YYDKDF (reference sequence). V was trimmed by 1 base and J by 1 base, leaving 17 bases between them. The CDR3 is CATSRATTRPLSYEQYF. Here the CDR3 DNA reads TGTGCCACCAGCAGAGCGACCACTAGACCCTTATCCTACGAGCAGTACTTC.

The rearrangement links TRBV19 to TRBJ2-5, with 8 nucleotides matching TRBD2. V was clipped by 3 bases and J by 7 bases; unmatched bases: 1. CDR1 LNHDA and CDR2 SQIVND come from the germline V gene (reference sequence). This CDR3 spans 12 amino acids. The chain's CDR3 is CASSIGGGTQYF. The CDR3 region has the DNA TGTGCCAGTAGTATCGGGGGGGGGACCCAGTACTTC.

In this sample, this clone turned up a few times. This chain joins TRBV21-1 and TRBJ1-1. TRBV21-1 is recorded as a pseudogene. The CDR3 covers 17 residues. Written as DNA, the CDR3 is TGTGCCAGCAGCAAACTAGATGGGAGGAAATTGAGCACTGAAGCTTTCTTT. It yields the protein CASSKLDGRKLSTEAFF.

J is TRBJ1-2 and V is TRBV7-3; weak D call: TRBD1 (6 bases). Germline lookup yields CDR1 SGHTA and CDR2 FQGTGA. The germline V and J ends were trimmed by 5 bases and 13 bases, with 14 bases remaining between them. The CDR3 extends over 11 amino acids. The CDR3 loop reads CASSPRGGSTF. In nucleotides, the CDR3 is TGTGCCAGCAGCCCGAGGGGGGGGAGCACCTTC.

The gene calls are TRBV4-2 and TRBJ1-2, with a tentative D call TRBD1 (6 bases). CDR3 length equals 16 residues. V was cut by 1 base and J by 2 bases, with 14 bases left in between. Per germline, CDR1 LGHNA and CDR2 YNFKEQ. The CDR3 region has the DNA TGTGCCAGCAGCCAAGGAGACGAGGGGGTAAACTATGGCTACACCTTC. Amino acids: CASSQGDEGVNYGYTF.

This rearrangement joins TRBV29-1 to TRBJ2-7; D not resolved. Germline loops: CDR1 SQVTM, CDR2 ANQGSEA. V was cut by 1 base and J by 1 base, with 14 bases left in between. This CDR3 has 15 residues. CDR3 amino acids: CSVEGASASSYEQYF. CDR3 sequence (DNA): TGCAGCGTTGAAGGAGCCAGCGCCTCTTCCTACGAGCAGTACTTC.

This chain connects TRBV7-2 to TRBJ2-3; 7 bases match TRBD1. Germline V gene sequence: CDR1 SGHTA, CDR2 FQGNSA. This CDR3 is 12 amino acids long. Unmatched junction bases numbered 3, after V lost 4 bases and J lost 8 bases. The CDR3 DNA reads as TGTGCCAGCAGCTCCGACAGGGCTACGCAGTATTTT. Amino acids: CASSSDRATQYF.

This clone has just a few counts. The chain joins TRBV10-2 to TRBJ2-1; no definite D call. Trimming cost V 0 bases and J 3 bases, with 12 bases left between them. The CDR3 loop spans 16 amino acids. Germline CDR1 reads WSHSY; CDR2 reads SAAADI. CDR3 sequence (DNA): TGCGCCAGCAGTGAGTCGAGCTTTTCCCTCTACAATGAGCAGTTCTTC. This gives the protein CASSESSFSLYNEQFF.

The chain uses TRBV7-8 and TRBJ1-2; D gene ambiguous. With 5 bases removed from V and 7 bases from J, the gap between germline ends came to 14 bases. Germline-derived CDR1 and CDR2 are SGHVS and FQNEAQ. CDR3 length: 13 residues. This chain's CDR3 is CASSIGSIGGYTF. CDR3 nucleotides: TGTGCCAGCAGCATCGGTTCCATCGGTGGCTACACCTTC.

The chain's CDR3 is CASRSPRDGSSGANVLTF. CDR3 DNA: TGTGCCAGCAGATCCCCCAGGGACGGGAGCTCTGGGGCCAACGTCCTGACTTTC. J is TRBJ2-6 and V is TRBV7-9; perhaps TRBD2 as D (6 bases). Trimming pared 6 bases from V and 0 bases from J, leaving 18 bases between. Germline V CDR1 and CDR2: SEHNR, FQNEAQ (reference sequence). This CDR3 spans 18 amino acids.

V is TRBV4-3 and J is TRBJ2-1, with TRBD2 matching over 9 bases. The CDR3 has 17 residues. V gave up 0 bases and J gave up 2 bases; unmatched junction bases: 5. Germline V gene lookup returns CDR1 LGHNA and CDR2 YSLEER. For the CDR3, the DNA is TGCGCCAGCAGCCAAGATTGGGCGGGGGGGACCTACAATGAGCAGTTCTTC. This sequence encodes CASSQDWAGGTYNEQFF.

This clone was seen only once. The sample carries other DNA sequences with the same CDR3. The CDR3 spells CASSWTGLAKNIQYF. The CDR3 nucleotides read TGTGCCAGCAGTTGGACAGGGCTAGCCAAAAACATTCAGTACTTC. The V call is TRBV6-1, the J call TRBJ2-4; 8 bases map to TRBD1. CDR3 size: 15 residues. Germline loops: CDR1 MNHNS, CDR2 SASEGT. V lost 5 bases and J lost 0; bases outside the gene matches: 3.

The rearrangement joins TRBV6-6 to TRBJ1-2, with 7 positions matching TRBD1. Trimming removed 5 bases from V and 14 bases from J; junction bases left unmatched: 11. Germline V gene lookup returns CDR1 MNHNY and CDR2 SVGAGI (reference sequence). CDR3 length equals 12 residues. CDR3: CASSRGPGGDTF. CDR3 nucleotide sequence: TGTGCCAGCAGTAGGGGCCCAGGGGGTGATACCTTC.

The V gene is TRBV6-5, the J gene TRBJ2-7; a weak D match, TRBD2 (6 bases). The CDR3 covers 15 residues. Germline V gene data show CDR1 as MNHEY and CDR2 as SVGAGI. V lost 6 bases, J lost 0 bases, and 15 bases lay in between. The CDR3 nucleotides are TGTGCCAGCAGATGGCGGGACTCCTTCTCCTACGAGCAGTACTTC. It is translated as CASRWRDSFSYEQYF.